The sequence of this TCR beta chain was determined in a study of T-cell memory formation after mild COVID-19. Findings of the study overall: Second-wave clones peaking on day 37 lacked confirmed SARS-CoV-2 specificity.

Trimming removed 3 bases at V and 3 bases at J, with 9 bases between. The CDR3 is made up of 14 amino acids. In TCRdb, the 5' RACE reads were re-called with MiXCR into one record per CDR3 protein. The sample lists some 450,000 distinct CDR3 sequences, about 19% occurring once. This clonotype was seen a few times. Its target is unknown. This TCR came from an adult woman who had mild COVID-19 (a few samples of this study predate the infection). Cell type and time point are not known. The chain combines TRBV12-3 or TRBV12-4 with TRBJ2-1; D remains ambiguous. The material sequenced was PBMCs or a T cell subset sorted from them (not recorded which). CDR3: CASSFSQFYNEQFF. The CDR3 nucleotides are TGTGCCAGCAGTTTCAGTCAGTTCTACAATGAGCAGTTCTTC.